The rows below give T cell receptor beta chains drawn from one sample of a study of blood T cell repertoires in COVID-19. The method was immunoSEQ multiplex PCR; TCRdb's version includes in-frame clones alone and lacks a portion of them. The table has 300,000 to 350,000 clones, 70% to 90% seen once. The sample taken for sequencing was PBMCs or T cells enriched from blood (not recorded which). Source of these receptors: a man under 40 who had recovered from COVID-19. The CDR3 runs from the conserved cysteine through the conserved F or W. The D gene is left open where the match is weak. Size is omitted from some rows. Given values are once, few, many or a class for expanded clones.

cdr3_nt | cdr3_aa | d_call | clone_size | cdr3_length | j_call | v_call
TGCGCCAGCAGTGAGTCATCGTCCGGGGAGCTGTTTTTT | CASSESSSGELFF | NA | NA | 13 | TRBJ2-2 | TRBV10-1
TGTGCCAGCACCGGGACAGCTTATGGCTACACCTTC | CASTGTAYGYTF | TRBD1 | NA | 12 | TRBJ1-2 | TRBV12-3/TRBV12-4
TGCAGTGCTAGTAGCCCAGGGGTGGAGACCCAGTACTTC | CSASSPGVETQYF | NA | NA | 13 | TRBJ2-5 | TRBV20-1
TGTGCCACCAGTCCCAGCCTAGATCAGCCCCAGCATTTT | CATSPSLDQPQHF | NA | NA | 13 | TRBJ1-5 | TRBV24-1
TGCGCCAGCAGCTTGGGGAGGGAGGGTGAAAAACTGTTTTTT | CASSLGREGEKLFF | NA | NA | 14 | TRBJ1-4 | TRBV5-1
TGCGCCAGCAGCCAAGTTGTATATAACGAGCAGTACTTC | CASSQVVYNEQYF | NA | NA | 13 | TRBJ2-7 | TRBV4-1
TGTGCCAGCAGCCAGGGTGACAGACGCTACACCTTC | CASSQGDRRYTF | NA | NA | 12 | TRBJ1-2 | TRBV14
TGTGCCAGCAGCTTAGATCCAGGTCCTTTCGGTGGCTACACCTTC | CASSLDPGPFGGYTF | NA | NA | 15 | TRBJ1-2 | TRBV11-2
TGTGCCAGCAACCACGAGTACACTGAAGCTTTCTTT | CASNHEYTEAFF | NA | NA | 12 | TRBJ1-1 | TRBV2
TGTGCCAGCAGCTTTGGCATTGAGGAGTATGGCTACACCTTC | CASSFGIEEYGYTF | NA | NA | 14 | TRBJ1-2 | TRBV5-4
TGCAGCGTCTCCTGGACAGGGTTCGAGGGCTACACCTTC | CSVSWTGFEGYTF | TRBD1 | NA | 13 | TRBJ1-2 | TRBV29-1
TGTGCCAGCAGCTTAGCTATGTCAGTCCCAAATGAAAAACTGTTTTTT | CASSLAMSVPNEKLFF | NA | NA | 16 | TRBJ1-4 | TRBV7-2
TGTGCCTGGACCGTAAAGGGGTCCTACGAGCAGTACTTC | CAWTVKGSYEQYF | NA | NA | 13 | TRBJ2-7 | TRBV30
TGTGCCAGCAGACAGGGAGATACGCAGTATTTT | CASRQGDTQYF | NA | NA | 11 | TRBJ2-3 | TRBV6-5
TGTGCCAGCTCACCACCGCTATCTAGCATTGTTGAAGAGACCCAGTACTTC | CASSPPLSSIVEETQYF | NA | NA | 17 | TRBJ2-5 | TRBV18
TGTGCCAGCAGCTCCCCGCCCAGGGGGGATACGCAGTATTTT | CASSSPPRGDTQYF | TRBD1 | few | 14 | TRBJ2-3 | TRBV13
TGTGCCAGCAGGACGATCAGGGGGCAAGGCGAGCAGTACTTC | CASRTIRGQGEQYF | TRBD1 | NA | 14 | TRBJ2-7 | TRBV6-5
TGTGCCAGCAGCTTAGATGCAGGACTTGAAGCTTTCTTT | CASSLDAGLEAFF | NA | NA | 13 | TRBJ1-1 | TRBV7-2
TGTGCCAGCTATCGACTAGCGGGGGGCCCCTTGGTGGGGAGGGAGCTGTTTTTT | CASYRLAGGPLVGRELFF | TRBD2 | NA | 18 | TRBJ2-2 | TRBV5-6
TGTGCTAGTGGTTTTTATAGCGGGGGCCTATACAATGAGCAGTTCTTC | CASGFYSGGLYNEQFF | TRBD2 | NA | 16 | TRBJ2-1 | TRBV12-5
TGTGCCAGCAGTGATAAGTACAGGTCAACTAGCACAGATACGCAGTATTTT | CASSDKYRSTSTDTQYF | NA | NA | 17 | TRBJ2-3 | TRBV6-1
TGCGCCAGCAGCCATAGACCGGGACTAGCGTTATGGACCCAGTACTTC | CASSHRPGLALWTQYF | TRBD2 | NA | 16 | TRBJ2-5 | TRBV4-1
TGCGCCAGCAGCCAAGATGGCCGGGGCTCTGGAAACACCATATATTTT | CASSQDGRGSGNTIYF | NA | NA | 16 | TRBJ1-3 | TRBV4-3
TGCGCCAGCAGCTTTACCACCGGGACAGGGCATGCGGAAGCTTTCTTT | CASSFTTGTGHAEAFF | TRBD1 | NA | 16 | TRBJ1-1 | TRBV5-1
TGTGCCAGTAGTGGGGGCGGACAGAGCACAGATACGCAGTATTTT | CASSGGGQSTDTQYF | NA | few | 15 | TRBJ2-3 | TRBV19
TGTGCCAGCAGCTCCTTAACCGGGACGGACTACGGCGGCTACACCTTC | CASSSLTGTDYGGYTF | NA | NA | 16 | TRBJ1-2 | TRBV5-5
TGTGCCAGCAGCCCCCCCCGGGTTTCACCCCTCCACTTT | CASSPPRVSPLHF | NA | NA | 13 | TRBJ1-6 | TRBV16
TGTGCCACCAGTGATTTGGGCAGGCGGGGGGCCCTCGGGGGCACAGATACGCAGTATTTT | CATSDLGRRGALGGTDTQYF | TRBD2 | NA | 20 | TRBJ2-3 | TRBV24-1
TGTGCCAGCAGCCCGGGGGGGACAGGGGTTGCCCACGAGCAGTACTTC | CASSPGGTGVAHEQYF | TRBD1 | NA | 16 | TRBJ2-7 | TRBV5-4